This TCR beta chain was identified during a study of CD8+ T cells in alopecia areata (dated by TCRdb to the late 2010s). Broadly, across the study: The treated patients took part in an open-label pilot trial in which moderate-to-severe alopecia areata was treated with oral tofacitinib at 5 to 10 mg twice daily. Scalp clonality was compared across normal scalp (n=4), patchy alopecia areata scalp (n=8), and alopecia totalis/universalis scalp (n=8). High-throughput TCRbeta sequencing was used to examine T cell clonal expansion in alopecia areata in both the C3H/HeJ mouse model and human patients. Tofacitinib was given for 6 to 18 months, followed by 6 months of follow-up off drug to assess delayed response and recurrence. Biopsies were taken from tofacitinib-treated patients at baseline and again at 4 and 24 weeks into treatment, and several of those patients also had a later scalp biopsy. Scalp tissue and sorted CD4+ and CD8+ peripheral blood T cells from patchy and totalis/universalis alopecia areata patients and from healthy controls were covered by human TCRbeta sequencing. Amplification of TCRbeta CDR3 regions was done by immunoSEQ multiplex PCR using 35 Vbeta forward primers and 13 Jbeta reverse primers. RNA came from the PAXgene miRNA kit for fixed scalp, the miRNeasy kit for PBMCs, and the RNeasy kit for mouse skin. In treated patients, disease severity was measured using the SALT score, which gives the percentage of scalp surface area affected. Findings and caveats that apply to the study as a whole: Shared TCR sequences between patients were less evident than in mice, which may be partly attributable to HLA diversity in the patient population. Scalp clonality and the number of expanded CD8+ clones among the top 100 scalp clones were significantly decreased by tofacitinib. Because the treated cohort was small and had just a single nonresponder, larger studies are needed to establish links between baseline CD8+ expansion and response. Scalp TCR repertoire analysis is complicated because resident alphabeta T cells in normal human skin are also sequenced, whereas mouse skin is dominated by gammadelta T cells. During tofacitinib treatment, many expanded lesional clones remained in scalp and blood, and this persistence may partly explain relapse after treatment is stopped. Lesional scalp, especially in alopecia totalis/universalis, showed higher clonality and more expanded CD8+ clones than normal scalp, suggesting antigenic drive.

The CDR3 sequence holds 14 residues, the cysteine and phenylalanine included. The CDR3 DNA has 42 bases and is translated from base 1. CDR1 and CDR2, per the germline V gene (reference sequence), are MNHEY and SMNVEV. V trim: 6 bases; J trim: 7 bases; unmatched bases: 4. As to this clone: It has no known antigen specificity. No much larger clone exists at a distance of one base, and base qualities are not known.

The sample's treatment or condition, from its label and the paper: oral pan-JAK inhibitor, 5-10 mg twice daily. Lesional scalp punch biopsies and peripheral blood were obtained from alopecia areata patients. After PBMCs were isolated by density centrifugation and stained for CD3, CD4 and CD8, a FACSAria was used to sort CD4+ and CD8+ T cells. Libraries were prepared through the immunoSEQ multiplex PCR assay. For TCR sequencing, RNA was extracted from every sample and reverse transcribed into cDNA to serve as template. First-strand cDNA was synthesized with SuperScript III using a 2:1 mix of oligo-dT and random hexamers. A synthetic immune receptor repertoire was used to gauge amplification bias, and whatever bias remained was removed computationally. The paper's data handling went like this. Raw reads were preprocessed to remove errors, and CDR3 was defined according to IMGT conventions as the region from the conserved cysteine to phenylalanine. Clonality was computed by normalizing Shannon entropy by log2 of the number of productive unique TCRs and subtracting the result from 1. Whether scalp clones were CD4 or CD8 was inferred by matching scalp TCRbeta sequences against CD4 and CD8 repertoires sorted from blood. Entries here come from immuneACCESS through TCRdb and include only in-frame sequences with V and J called. Some clones fail to appear in such tables; in the studies checked, an unresolved V gene covers under half of the shortfall, and the cause of the remainder is unknown. That table gives V, J and clone size, and the DNA gave D and trimming. The sample data list 93,000 or so clones, and about nine tenths of these were observed just once. The ten largest clones add up to 11% of the sample.

This sequence was found in a human donor with alopecia areata. The receptor chain draws on TRBV27 and TRBJ1-6; the central 9 bases match TRBD1. Sequenced here: CD8+ T cells sorted from blood, sampled between weeks 30 and 35, from a patient treated with tofacitinib. At the DNA level, the sequence is TGTGCCAGCAGGGCCGGGACAGGGAATTCACCCCTCCACTTT. Its protein reads: CASRAGTGNSPLHF.